This T cell receptor beta chain was sequenced in a study of cytomegalovirus exposure and HLA in healthy donors. As for the study in general: The 120 validation repertoires, a later analysis reported, used the same platform as the roughly 660 repertoires from the first cohort.

Libraries were prepared by immunoSEQ multiplex PCR; TCRdb keeps only in-frame clonotypes and omits some of them. The sample lists about 160,000 clones, around 88% occurring once. Germline assignment: CDR1 LGHNA and CDR2 YSLEER. V shed 0 bases and J shed 0 bases, with 8 bases lying between them. The CDR3 is made up of 15 amino acids. Study-level findings and limits: Three chains linked to CMV were shown in vitro to be specific for CMV antigens. Reports described diagnosis of cytomegalovirus status by the classifier as highly specific and sensitive. There were about 160 TCR beta chains listed as cytomegalovirus-associated.

As regards this clone: The antigen remains undetermined.

The genes are TRBV4-3 and TRBJ1-2; no definite D call. This receptor was obtained from a woman between 18 and 29 years old in good health and CMV-seronegative. Sequencing input: PBMCs. In nucleotides, the CDR3 is TGCGCCAGCAGCCAAGATGCGGTTTCTAACTATGGCTACACCTTC. Residues: CASSQDAVSNYGYTF.